Sequencing of this T cell receptor beta chain was carried out in a study of CD8 T cells in Susac syndrome. Healthy donors acted as controls, with matching for age and sex. Random hexamers were used to reverse transcribe the RNA input (about 0.5 to 1 ug). Multiplex PCR with immunoSEQ amplified the TCR beta CDR3 across 54 Vbeta and 13 Jbeta. TCRdb fed the immunoSEQ multiplex PCR reads into MiXCR, producing one record per CDR3 protein. The table has about 120,000 distinct CDR3 sequences, 92% seen once. Germline V gene data show CDR1 as LNHDA and CDR2 as SQIVND (reference sequence). Between the trimmed V and J ends, which lost 7 bases and 0 bases, there was a span of 16 bases. The CDR3 contains 16 residues.

The gene calls are TRBV19 and TRBJ1-3; perhaps TRBD1 as D (5 bases). The sequence was collected from a human donor in good health. The material sequenced was CD8+ T cells from PBMCs. The CDR3 protein is CASTRGLTASGNTIYF. CDR3 nucleotides: TGTGCCAGTACCCGGGGACTAACTGCCTCTGGAAACACCATATATTTT.